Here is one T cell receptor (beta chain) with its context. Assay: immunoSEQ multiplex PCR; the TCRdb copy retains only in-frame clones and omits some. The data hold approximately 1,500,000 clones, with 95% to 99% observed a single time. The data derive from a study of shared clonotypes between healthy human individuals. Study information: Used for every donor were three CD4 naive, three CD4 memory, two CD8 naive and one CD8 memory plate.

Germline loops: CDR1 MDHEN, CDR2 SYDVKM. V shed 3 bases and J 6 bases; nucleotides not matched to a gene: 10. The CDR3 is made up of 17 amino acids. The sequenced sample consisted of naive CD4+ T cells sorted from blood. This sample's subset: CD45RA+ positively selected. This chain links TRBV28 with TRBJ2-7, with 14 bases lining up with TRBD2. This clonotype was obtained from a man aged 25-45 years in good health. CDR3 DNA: TGTGCCAGCAGTTTCGGACTAGCGGGAGGCCTTCCGTTCGAGCAGTACTTC. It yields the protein CASSFGLAGGLPFEQYF.